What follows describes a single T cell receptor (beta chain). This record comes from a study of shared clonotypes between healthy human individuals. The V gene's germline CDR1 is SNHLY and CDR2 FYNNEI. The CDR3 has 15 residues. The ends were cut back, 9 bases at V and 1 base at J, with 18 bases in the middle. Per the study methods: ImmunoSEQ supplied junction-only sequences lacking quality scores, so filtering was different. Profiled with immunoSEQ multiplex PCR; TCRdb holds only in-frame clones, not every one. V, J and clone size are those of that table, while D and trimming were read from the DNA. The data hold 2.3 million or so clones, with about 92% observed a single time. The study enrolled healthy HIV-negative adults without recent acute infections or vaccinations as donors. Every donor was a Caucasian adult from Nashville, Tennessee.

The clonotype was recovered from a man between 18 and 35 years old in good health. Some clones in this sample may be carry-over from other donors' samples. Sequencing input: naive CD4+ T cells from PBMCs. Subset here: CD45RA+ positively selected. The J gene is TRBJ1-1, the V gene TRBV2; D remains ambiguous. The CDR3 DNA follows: TGTGCCAGTAATACCCCCCCGGGAGGGAACACTGAAGCTTTCTTT. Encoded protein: CASNTPPGGNTEAFF.